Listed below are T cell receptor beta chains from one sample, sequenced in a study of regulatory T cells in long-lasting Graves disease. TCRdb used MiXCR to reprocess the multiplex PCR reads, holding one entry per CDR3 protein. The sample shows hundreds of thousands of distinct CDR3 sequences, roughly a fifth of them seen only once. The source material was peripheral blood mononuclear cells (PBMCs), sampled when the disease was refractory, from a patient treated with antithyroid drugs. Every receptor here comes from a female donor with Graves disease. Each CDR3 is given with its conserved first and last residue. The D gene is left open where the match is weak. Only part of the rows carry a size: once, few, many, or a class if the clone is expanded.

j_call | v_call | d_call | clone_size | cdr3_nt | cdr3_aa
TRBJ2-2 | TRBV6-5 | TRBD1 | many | TGTGCCAGCAGTTATTTCGGACAGGGGTACACCGGGGAGCTGTTTTTT | CASSYFGQGYTGELFF
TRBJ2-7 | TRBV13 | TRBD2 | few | TGTGCCAGCAGCTTAGGAGGTAGCGGGAGTGGTTACGAGCAGTACTTC | CASSLGGSGSGYEQYF
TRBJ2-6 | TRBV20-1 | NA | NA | TGCAGTGCTAGTTCCAGTAATCCCTTAAGTGCTGGGGCCAACGTCCTGACTTTC | CSASSSNPLSAGANVLTF
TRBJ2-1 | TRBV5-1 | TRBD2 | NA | TGCGCCAGCAGCTTCTCTAGCGGCAGAAGCTCCTACAATGAGCAGTTCTTC | CASSFSSGRSSYNEQFF
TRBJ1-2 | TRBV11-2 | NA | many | TGTGCCAGCAGACCGGGGGGGGACTATGGCTACACCTTC | CASRPGGDYGYTF
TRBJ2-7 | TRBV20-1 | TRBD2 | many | TGCAGTGCTAGAGGCCCGACTAGCTGGAGCTCCTACGAGCAGTACTTC | CSARGPTSWSSYEQYF
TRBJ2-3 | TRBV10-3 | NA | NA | TGTGCCATCAGTGGCGCCCCCGGGGCGGGGCAACAGTGGACAGATACGCAGTATTTT | CAISGAPGAGQQWTDTQYF
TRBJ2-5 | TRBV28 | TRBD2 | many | TGTGCCAGCGGGGCGGGAGGGCCCCGGACCCAGTACTTC | CASGAGGPRTQYF
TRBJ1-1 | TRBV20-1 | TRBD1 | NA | TGCAGTGCTAGTTTAAGGGACAGGGTGTTCACTGAAGCTTTCTTT | CSASLRDRVFTEAFF
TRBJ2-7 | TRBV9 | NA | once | TGTGCCAGCAGCGTAGACCCGGACAGACTCGCCTACGAGCAGTACTTC | CASSVDPDRLAYEQYF